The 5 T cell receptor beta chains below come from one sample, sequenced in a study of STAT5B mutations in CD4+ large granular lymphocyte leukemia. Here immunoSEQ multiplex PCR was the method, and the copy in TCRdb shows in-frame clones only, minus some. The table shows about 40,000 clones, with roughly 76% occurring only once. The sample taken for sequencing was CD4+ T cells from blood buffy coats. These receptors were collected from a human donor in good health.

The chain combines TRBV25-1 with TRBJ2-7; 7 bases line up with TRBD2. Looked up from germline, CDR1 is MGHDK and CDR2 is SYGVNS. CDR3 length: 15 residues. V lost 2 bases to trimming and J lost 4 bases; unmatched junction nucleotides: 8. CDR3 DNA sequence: TGTGCCAGCAGTGAACCCGGGGGGAGGACTTACGAGCAGTACTTC. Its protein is CASSEPGGRTYEQYF.

The CDR3 nucleotides are TGTGCCATCAGTGGACTAGCGGAACTAAGCACAGATACGCAGTATTTT. Protein sequence: CAISGLAELSTDTQYF. The chain couples TRBV10-3 to TRBJ2-3; 9 bases are shared with TRBD2. The ends lost 4 bases at V and 0 bases at J; junction bases unmatched: 5. CDR1 ENHRY and CDR2 SYGVKD come from the germline V gene. The CDR3 loop spans 16 amino acids.

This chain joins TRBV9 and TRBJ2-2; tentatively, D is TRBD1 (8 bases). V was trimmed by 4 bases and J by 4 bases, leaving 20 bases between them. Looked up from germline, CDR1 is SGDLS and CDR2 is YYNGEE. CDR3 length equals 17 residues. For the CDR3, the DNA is TGTGCCAGCAGCCCTCGAAACAGGGGGGGTGGCACCGGGGAGCTGTTTTTT. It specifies CASSPRNRGGGTGELFF.

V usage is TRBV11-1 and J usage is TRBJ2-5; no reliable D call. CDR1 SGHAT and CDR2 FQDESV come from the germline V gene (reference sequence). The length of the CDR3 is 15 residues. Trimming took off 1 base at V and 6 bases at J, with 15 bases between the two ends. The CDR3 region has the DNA TGTGCCAGCAGCTTAGACAAGGCTCTGGGGAAGACCCAGTACTTC. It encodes CASSLDKALGKTQYF.

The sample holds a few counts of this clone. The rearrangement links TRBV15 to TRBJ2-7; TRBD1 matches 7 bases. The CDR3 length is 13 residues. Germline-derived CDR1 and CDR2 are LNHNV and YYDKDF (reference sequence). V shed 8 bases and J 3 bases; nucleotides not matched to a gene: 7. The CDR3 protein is CATHRDRSYEQYF. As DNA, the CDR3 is TGTGCCACCCACCGGGACAGAAGCTACGAGCAGTACTTC.